This T cell receptor beta chain originates from a study of human T cells and chemical hapten exposure. Study-wide results and caveats: Expanded TCRs created a significantly greater count of big CDR3 similarity clusters than controls did.

The time point denotes: patch test 3, about 24 weeks after DPC sensitization. Described treatment: therapeutic diphenylcyclopropenone sensitization with weekly scalp DPC. Total RNA was isolated from whole blood that had not been fractionated. CDR1 and CDR2 (germline): SGHAT, FQNNGV. Trimming took off 2 bases at V and 5 bases at J, with 15 bases between the two ends. This CDR3 is 15 amino acids long. For the library, individual cDNA molecules each received unique molecular identifiers. TCRdb analysed the RACE reads with MiXCR anew, one entry per CDR3 protein. Here the sample spans 40,000 or so distinct CDR3 sequences, 10% to 15% being singletons. To note about this clonotype: Its antigen is currently unknown.

The source was whole blood, collected in connection with sensitization to the hapten diphenylcyclopropenone (DPC). The J gene is TRBJ2-5, the V gene TRBV11-2, with D possibly being TRBD2 (5 bases). This TCR was sampled from a middle-aged woman with alopecia areata. Some clones in this sample may be carry-over from other donors' samples. For the CDR3, the DNA is TGTGCCAGCAGCTTATCCCCTAGCCGCCGCGAGACCCAGTACTTC. This sequence encodes CASSLSPSRRETQYF.